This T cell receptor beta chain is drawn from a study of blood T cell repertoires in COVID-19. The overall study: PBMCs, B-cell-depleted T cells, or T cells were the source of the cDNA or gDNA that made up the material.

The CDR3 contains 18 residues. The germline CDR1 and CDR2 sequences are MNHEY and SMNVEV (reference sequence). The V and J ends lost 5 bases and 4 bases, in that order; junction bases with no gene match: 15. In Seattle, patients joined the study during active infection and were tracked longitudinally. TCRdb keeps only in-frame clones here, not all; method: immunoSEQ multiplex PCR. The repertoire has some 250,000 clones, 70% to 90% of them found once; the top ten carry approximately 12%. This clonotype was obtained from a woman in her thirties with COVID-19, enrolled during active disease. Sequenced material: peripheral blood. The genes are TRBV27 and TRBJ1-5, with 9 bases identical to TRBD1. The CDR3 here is CASSALDRGDMENQPQHF. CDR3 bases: TGTGCCAGCAGTGCACTAGACAGGGGGGACATGGAAAATCAGCCCCAGCATTTT.